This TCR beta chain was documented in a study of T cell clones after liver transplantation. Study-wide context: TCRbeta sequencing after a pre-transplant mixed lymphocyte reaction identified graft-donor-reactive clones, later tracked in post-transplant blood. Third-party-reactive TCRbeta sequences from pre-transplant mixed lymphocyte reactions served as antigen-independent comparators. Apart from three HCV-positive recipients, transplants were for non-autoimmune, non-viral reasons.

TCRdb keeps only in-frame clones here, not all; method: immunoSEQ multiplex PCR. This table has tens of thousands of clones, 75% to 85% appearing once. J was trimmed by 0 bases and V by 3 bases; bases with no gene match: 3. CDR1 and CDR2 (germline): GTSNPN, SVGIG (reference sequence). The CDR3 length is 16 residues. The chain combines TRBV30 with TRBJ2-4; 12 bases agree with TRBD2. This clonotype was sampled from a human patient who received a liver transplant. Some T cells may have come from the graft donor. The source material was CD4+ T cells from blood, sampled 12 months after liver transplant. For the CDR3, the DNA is TGTGCCTGGAGCCGGGGACTAGCGGGAGCCAAAAACATTCAGTACTTC. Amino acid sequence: CAWSRGLAGAKNIQYF.